The present entry profiles one TCR beta chain with its context. Its antigen remains unknown. The PCR was carried out with 60 Vbeta primers and 13 Jbeta primers. Authors' methods: Later, an analysis found 75 million to 90 million unique TCR beta chains, and 8.5 million to 14 million of these were shared. Libraries were prepared by immunoSEQ multiplex PCR; TCRdb keeps only in-frame clonotypes and omits some of them. That table gives V, J and clone size, and the DNA gave D and trimming. The sample has roughly 200,000 clones; 12% are singletons. The CDR3 contains 15 residues. CDR1 and CDR2 (germline): WNHNN, SYGVQD (reference sequence). The V end lost 2 bases, the J end lost 0 bases, and 11 bases lay between the germline ends. This sample was included in a study of cytomegalovirus exposure and HLA in healthy donors. Background on the study: Earlier findings included 100 million to 130 million unique TCR beta sequences obtained from around 180 million T cells.

Study-wide points: Per published reports, the classifier diagnosed cytomegalovirus status with high specificity and sensitivity. Equally common other TCR beta chains were less clonally expanded than HLA-associated ones, a later analysis found.

The clonotype comes from a man aged 50 to 60 in good health and CMV-seropositive. The sequenced sample consisted of PBMCs. The chain has TRBV10-1 and TRBJ2-7; D not certain. The CDR3, as DNA: TGCGCCAGCAGTGAGAGCGCGGAAAGCTCCTACGAGCAGTACTTC. It translates to CASSESAESSYEQYF.